The rows below give T cell receptor beta chains drawn from one sample of a study of blood T cell repertoires in COVID-19. Repertoires were generated with immunoSEQ multiplex PCR, while TCRdb's copy carries only in-frame clones and drops some. Here the sample spans about 190,000 clones, 85% to 90% being singletons. Sequencing was carried out using peripheral blood. These receptors came from a man aged 18 to 35 with active or convalescent COVID-19. CDR3s include the opening cysteine and the closing phenylalanine or tryptophan. Fields, in order: CDR3 protein, CDR3 DNA, clone size, D gene, J gene, V gene. A D gene is named only where the DNA matches it firmly. Size tells how often a clone was seen (once, few, many) or the class of an expanded clone, and some rows leave it out.

CDR3: CASSPNSPQETQYF; DNA: TGTGCCAGCAGCCCAAACAGTCCACAAGAGACCCAGTACTTC; size: NA; D: NA; J: TRBJ2-5; V: TRBV11-2
CDR3: CASSIELSGELFF; DNA: TGTGCCAGTAGTATAGAACTCTCCGGGGAGCTGTTTTTT; size: once; D: NA; J: TRBJ2-2; V: TRBV19
CDR3: CASSIGTNEKLFF; DNA: TGTGCCAGTAGCATCGGAACTAATGAAAAACTGTTTTTT; size: NA; D: NA; J: TRBJ1-4; V: TRBV19
CDR3: CASSPGQGKDTQYF; DNA: TGCGCCAGCAGCCCGGGACAAGGGAAAGATACGCAGTATTTT; size: NA; D: NA; J: TRBJ2-3; V: TRBV5-1
CDR3: CASKLQGGETQYF; DNA: TGTGCCAGCAAACTACAGGGGGGGGAGACCCAGTACTTC; size: NA; D: NA; J: TRBJ2-5; V: TRBV11-2
CDR3: CAWNQGYGYTF; DNA: TGTGCCTGGAACCAGGGCTATGGCTACACCTTC; size: NA; D: NA; J: TRBJ1-2; V: TRBV30
CDR3: CASSIVWTGDLNYGYTF; DNA: TGTGCCAGTAGTATAGTTTGGACAGGGGACCTTAACTATGGCTACACCTTC; size: NA; D: TRBD1; J: TRBJ1-2; V: TRBV19
CDR3: CASSQDLVRENYEQYF; DNA: TGTGCCAGCAGCCAAGATCTGGTACGGGAAAACTACGAGCAGTACTTC; size: NA; D: NA; J: TRBJ2-7; V: TRBV3-1/TRBV3-2
CDR3: CASSYFTSGRAGSETQYF; DNA: TGTGCCAGCAGTTATTTCACTAGCGGGAGGGCGGGGTCGGAGACCCAGTACTTC; size: NA; D: TRBD2; J: TRBJ2-5; V: TRBV6-2/TRBV6-3
CDR3: CASSQAGGASGYTF; DNA: TGTGCCAGCAGCCAAGCAGGGGGCGCTTCTGGCTACACCTTC; size: NA; D: TRBD1; J: TRBJ1-2; V: TRBV3-1/TRBV3-2
CDR3: CASSLASVGEGGYTF; DNA: TGTGCCAGCAGCTTAGCCTCAGTGGGGGAGGGAGGCTACACCTTC; size: NA; D: NA; J: TRBJ1-2; V: TRBV7-9